A selection of T cell receptor beta chains follows, all from one sample in a study of neoadjuvant nivolumab and ipilimumab in lung cancer. Libraries were prepared by immunoSEQ multiplex PCR; TCRdb keeps only in-frame clonotypes and omits some of them. The data show 40,000 or so clones, approximately 92% seen once. The sample here was peripheral blood, taken before neoadjuvant nivolumab, alone or with ipilimumab. These TCRs come from an adult with non-small cell lung cancer. The CDR3 runs from the conserved cysteine through the conserved F or W. The D gene is left open where the match is weak. Clone size is given for some rows only: seen once, a few or many times, or a class if the clone is expanded.

size	V	J	length	D	DNA	CDR3
.	TRBV6-5	TRBJ1-1	15	.	TGTGCCAGCAGTGACTCTCGAGCTGGGGACACTGAAGCTTTCTTT	CASSDSRAGDTEAFF
.	TRBV7-7	TRBJ2-2	18	TRBD2	TGTGCCAGCAGCTTATTTTGGACTAGCGGGAAGGGCACCGGGGAGCTGTTTTTT	CASSLFWTSGKGTGELFF
.	TRBV10-3	TRBJ2-7	14	.	TGTGCCATCAGTGTGGGCGGGGCCACCTACGAGCAGTACTTC	CAISVGGATYEQYF
.	TRBV11-3	TRBJ1-1	16	.	TGTGCCAGCAGCCAGAGGGTTGAGATGGTCGAAGGTGAAGCTTTCTTT	CASSQRVEMVEGEAFF
.	TRBV4-3	TRBJ1-2	14	.	TGCGCCAGCAGCCAAGAAGGTAACCCGTCAGGCTACACCTTC	CASSQEGNPSGYTF
.	TRBV27	TRBJ2-7	15	TRBD1	TGTGCCAGCAGTCTCTATCCGGGACAGCCCTACGAGCAGTACTTC	CASSLYPGQPYEQYF
.	TRBV7-2	TRBJ2-5	16	TRBD2	TGTGCCAGCAGCTTAAGACTAGCGGGAGGGAGGGAGACCCAGTACTTC	CASSLRLAGGRETQYF
few	TRBV7-2	TRBJ1-5	15	.	TGTGCCAGCAGCTATTCCCGGGACAGCAATCAGCCCCAGCATTTT	CASSYSRDSNQPQHF
once	TRBV27	TRBJ2-7	11	TRBD1	TGTGCCAGTGGGACAGGGGCGGAGCAGTACTTC	CASGTGAEQYF
.	TRBV6-5	TRBJ2-7	11	.	TGTGCCAGCAGGAGCTCCTACGAGCAGTACTTC	CASRSSYEQYF
.	TRBV30	TRBJ2-7	12	TRBD1	TGTGCCTGGAGCGACAGGGCCTACGAGCAGTACTTC	CAWSDRAYEQYF
.	TRBV6-1	TRBJ1-1	14	.	TGTGCCAGCAGTGAAATGACAGCCGGGACTGAAGCTTTCTTT	CASSEMTAGTEAFF
.	TRBV7-9	TRBJ2-3	16	.	TGTGCCAGCAGCTCCAGACGGGCTAGCGGCACAGATACGCAGTATTTT	CASSSRRASGTDTQYF
.	TRBV9	TRBJ2-1	14	.	TGTGCCAGATCCTCCTCCGGTCGAGCAGGTGAGCAGTTCTTC	CARSSSGRAGEQFF